The source of this TCR beta chain is a study of blood T cell repertoires in COVID-19. The CDR3 is 16 amino acids. V lost 3 bases and J lost 0, with 13 bases in between. In germline, CDR1 is SGHDT, CDR2 YYEEEE. Repertoires were generated with immunoSEQ multiplex PCR, while TCRdb's copy carries only in-frame clones and drops some. This repertoire shows some 320,000 clones, around 88% found once; its top ten account for roughly 6.9%. The rearrangement uses TRBV5-6 and TRBJ2-1; tentatively, D is TRBD1 (6 bases). The sequence derives from a woman aged 30 to 39 who had recovered from COVID-19. The sample taken for sequencing was peripheral blood. The DNA for the CDR3 is TGTGCCAGCAGCTCTACAGGGTTCAGCTCCTACAATGAGCAGTTCTTC. Its protein product is CASSSTGFSSYNEQFF.